The 21 T cell receptor beta chains below were found in one sample sequenced in a study of cytomegalovirus exposure and HLA in healthy donors. The PCR was carried out with 60 Vbeta primers and 13 Jbeta primers. Libraries were prepared by immunoSEQ multiplex PCR; TCRdb keeps only in-frame clonotypes and omits some of them. The sample yields about 250,000 clones, around 90% seen once. Input material: PBMCs. These receptors were taken from a girl aged 2 to 9 in good health and CMV-seronegative.

CDR3 in amino acids: CASSVGVWETQYF. In DNA, the CDR3 is TGTGCCAGCAGTGTGGGAGTCTGGGAGACCCAGTACTTC. The genes are TRBV27 and TRBJ2-5; tentative D call: TRBD2 (5 bases). Per germline, CDR1 MNHEY and CDR2 SMNVEV (reference sequence). V lost 5 bases to trimming and J lost 5 bases, with 12 bases between them. There are 13 residues in the CDR3.

This chain connects TRBV7-9 to TRBJ2-2, with 7 bases that match TRBD2. The CDR3 runs to 15 residues. With 5 bases clipped from V and 2 bases from J, the junction kept 5 bases outside the gene matches. The germline V gene has CDR1 SEHNR and CDR2 FQNEAQ (reference sequence). In DNA form, the CDR3 reads TGTGCCAGCAGCGGCCGGGACTATAACACCGGGGAGCTGTTTTTT. Translated, it gives CASSGRDYNTGELFF.

The chain employs TRBV5-1 and TRBJ1-2; 12 bases agree with TRBD1. J lost 3 bases, V lost 7 bases, and 7 bases had no gene match. Germline loops: CDR1 SGHRS, CDR2 YFSETQ. The CDR3 is made up of 15 amino acids. The CDR3 DNA follows: TGCGCCAGCTGGGACAGGGGGCGCCACGACTATGGCTACACCTTC. It specifies CASWDRGRHDYGYTF.

CDR3 nucleotide sequence: TGTGCCTGGAGTGTACGAGCCAGGGCGGGAGAGCAGTACTTC. Protein: CAWSVRARAGEQYF. The V call is TRBV30, the J call TRBJ2-7; D possibly corresponds to TRBD2 (6 bases). Trimming took off 0 bases at V and 7 bases at J, with 16 bases between the two ends. The CDR3 covers 14 residues. Looked up from germline, CDR1 is GTSNPN and CDR2 is SVGIG (reference sequence).

DNA of the CDR3: TGTGCCAGCAGTTTACTGGCTTCGCTAGCGGGAGGGCCTGGGGAGCAGTACTTC. Translated, it gives CASSLLASLAGGPGEQYF. J is TRBJ2-7 and V is TRBV27; 12 nucleotides align to TRBD2. The V gene's germline CDR1 is MNHEY and CDR2 SMNVEV (reference sequence). V trimming: 2 bases; J trimming: 7 bases; junction bases outside the gene matches: 15. This CDR3 has 18 amino acids.

This chain uses TRBV27 with TRBJ2-2; tentative D call: TRBD2 (6 bases). Looked up from germline, CDR1 is MNHEY and CDR2 is SMNVEV (reference sequence). The CDR3 is 14 residues long. Trimming cost V 10 bases and J 2 bases, with 14 bases left between them. CDR3 DNA sequence: TGTGCCACCTCGGCGGGGAGAAACACCGGGGAGCTGTTTTTT. Protein sequence: CATSAGRNTGELFF.

Turning to this clone: Other nucleotide sequences in the sample specify the same CDR3. V usage is TRBV19 and J usage is TRBJ1-1; D is undetermined. The CDR3 spans 14 residues. CDR1 and CDR2 from the germline V gene are LNHDA and SQIVND (reference sequence). V dropped 3 bases and J dropped 1 base, with 9 bases sitting between them. CDR3 amino acids: CASSIVSGNTEAFF. The CDR3 DNA sequence: TGTGCCAGTAGTATTGTCTCAGGGAACACTGAAGCTTTCTTT.

The chain uses TRBV7-2 and TRBJ2-7; D is undetermined. V lost 5 bases to trimming and J lost 2 bases, with 13 bases between them. The CDR3 is made up of 14 amino acids. CDR1 and CDR2 (germline): SGHTA, FQGNSA. For the CDR3, the DNA is TGTGCCAGCAGCCCTGCGGCAGTGCCCTACGAGCAGTACTTC. It specifies CASSPAAVPYEQYF. The full variable domain, with the rest looked up from reference TRBV7-2 and TRBJ2-7, is GAGVSQSPSNKVTEKGKDVELRCDPISGHTALYWYRQSLGQGLEFLIYFQGNSAPDKSGLPSDRFSAERTGGSVSTLTIQRTQQEDSAVYLCASSPAAVPYEQYFGPGTRLTVT.

This clone has only one observation. The CDR3, as DNA: TGCGCCAGCAGCTTGGCTCGTCCAGGGAATGAAAAACTGTTTTTT. This translates into CASSLARPGNEKLFF. The chain recombines TRBV5-1 with TRBJ1-4, with D perhaps matching TRBD1 (5 bases). The CDR3 length is 15 residues. Germline V gene lookup returns CDR1 SGHRS and CDR2 YFSETQ. Trimming left V 0 bases short and J 5 bases short, with 11 bases between.

J is TRBJ2-7 and V is TRBV28, with D uncertain. This CDR3 region has 14 residues. Trimming shortened V by 2 bases and J by 4 bases, and 12 bases separated the two germline ends. Germline loops: CDR1 MDHEN, CDR2 SYDVKM. CDR3 nucleotides: TGTGCCAGCAGTTTAATGGGCCTCCTATACGAGCAGTACTTC. Amino acid sequence: CASSLMGLLYEQYF.

V and J are TRBV6-5 and TRBJ1-2; 8 bases agree with TRBD1. After removal of 8 bases from V and 2 bases from J, the junction contained 7 bases not matched to a gene. This CDR3 has 14 residues. The germline V gene has CDR1 MNHEY and CDR2 SVGAGI. CDR3 nucleotide sequence: TGTGCCAGCTATCGACAGGGGCTAAACTATGGCTACACCTTC. It translates to CASYRQGLNYGYTF.

This rearrangement joins TRBV5-6 to TRBJ1-5; TRBD1 agrees at 10 bases. Germline CDR1 reads SGHDT; CDR2 reads YYEEEE. The ends lost 4 bases at V and 4 bases at J; junction bases unmatched: 5. This CDR3 is 15 amino acids long. Here the CDR3 DNA reads TGTGCCAGCAGCCCCCCGGGACAGGGGAATCAGCCCCAGCATTTT. This translates into CASSPPGQGNQPQHF.

The chain couples TRBV11-2 to TRBJ2-3; no definite D call. V was cut by 1 base and J by 4 bases, with 9 bases left in between. CDR3 length: 14 residues. Germline-derived CDR1 and CDR2 are SGHAT and FQNNGV. CDR3 loop: CASSLGLYSDTQYF. In DNA form, the CDR3 reads TGTGCCAGCAGCTTAGGTCTCTATTCAGATACGCAGTATTTT.

The rearrangement uses TRBV7-2 and TRBJ1-3, with TRBD1 matching over 8 bases. Germline trimming cut 3 bases from V and 3 bases from J; bases unmatched to any gene: 7. The CDR3 runs to 16 residues. Germline loops: CDR1 SGHTA, CDR2 FQGNSA. The CDR3 bases are TGTGCCAGCAGCTTGGCCGGACAGGGTAATGGAAACACCATATATTTT. This codes for CASSLAGQGNGNTIYF. The whole variable domain, remainder taken from reference TRBV7-2 and TRBJ1-3, is GAGVSQSPSNKVTEKGKDVELRCDPISGHTALYWYRQSLGQGLEFLIYFQGNSAPDKSGLPSDRFSAERTGGSVSTLTIQRTQQEDSAVYLCASSLAGQGNGNTIYFGEGSWLTVV.

The gene calls are TRBV2 and TRBJ2-7; a possible D gene is TRBD2 (6 bases). V dropped 10 bases and J dropped 5 bases, with 12 bases sitting between them. Germline V CDR1 and CDR2: SNHLY, FYNNEI. The CDR3 is 11 residues long. The CDR3 coding sequence is TGTGCCACCAGGGAGGTGAACGAGCAGTACTTC. Translated, it gives CATREVNEQYF.

The chain joins TRBV19 to TRBJ1-1; D not certain. The CDR3 extends over 13 amino acids. Trimming cost V 3 bases and J 4 bases, with 9 bases left between them. CDR1 is LNHDA and CDR2 is SQIVND in the germline V gene (reference sequence). The CDR3 DNA sequence: TGTGCCAGTAGTATGGCAGGAGGCACTGAAGCTTTCTTT. Protein: CASSMAGGTEAFF. Based on the CDR3 plus reference TRBV19 and TRBJ1-1, the full variable domain is DGGITQSPKYLFRKEGQNVTLSCEQNLNHDAMYWYRQDPGQGLRLIYYSQIVNDFQKGDIAEGYSVSREKKESFPLTVTSAQKNPTAFYLCASSMAGGTEAFFGQGTRLTVV.

The CDR3 DNA is TGTGCCAGCAGCCTGACTAGCGGGGGGGCTGCGGACTGCGAGCAGTACTTC. It specifies CASSLTSGGAADCEQYF. This chain connects TRBV4-2 to TRBJ2-7, with 14 bases that match TRBD2. Unmatched junction bases numbered 11, after V lost 4 bases and J lost 6 bases. Looked up from germline, CDR1 is LGHNA and CDR2 is YNFKEQ. This CDR3 has 17 residues.

The chain recombines TRBV4-1 with TRBJ2-2; 10 positions agree with TRBD2. Germline loops: CDR1 MGHRA, CDR2 YSYEKL. V lost 4 bases, J lost 5 bases, and 7 bases stayed unmatched. CDR3 length: 16 amino acids. CDR3 nucleotide sequence: TGCGCCAGCAGCCCGCGAGCGGGAGGGGGTACCGGGGAGCTGTTTTTT. Its translation: CASSPRAGGGTGELFF.

The chain uses TRBV4-2 and TRBJ2-3; 11 bases map to TRBD2. Unmatched junction bases numbered 7, after V lost 0 bases and J lost 5 bases. The CDR3 has 17 amino acids. Germline V gives CDR1 LGHNA, CDR2 YNFKEQ. CDR3 loop: CASSQDTGSGREDTQYF. DNA of the CDR3: TGTGCCAGCAGCCAAGATACGGGTAGCGGGAGGGAAGATACGCAGTATTTT.

V is TRBV13 and J is TRBJ2-5; no clear D gene. Germline CDR1 and CDR2: PRHDT and FYEKMQ (reference sequence). This CDR3 has 13 amino acids. Trimming took off 3 bases at V and 3 bases at J, with 8 bases between the two ends. The CDR3 here is CASSFNTEETQYF. The CDR3 coding sequence is TGTGCCAGCAGCTTCAACACCGAAGAGACCCAGTACTTC.

The chain is built from TRBV19 and TRBJ2-7; 7 bases align to TRBD1. V lost 7 bases to trimming and J lost 1 base; unmatched junction nucleotides: 10. This CDR3 is 15 amino acids long. In germline, CDR1 is LNHDA, CDR2 SQIVND (reference sequence). CDR3 bases: TGTGCCAGTACGGCCGGGCAGGGGGTTTCCTACGAGCAGTACTTC. Translating gives CASTAGQGVSYEQYF.